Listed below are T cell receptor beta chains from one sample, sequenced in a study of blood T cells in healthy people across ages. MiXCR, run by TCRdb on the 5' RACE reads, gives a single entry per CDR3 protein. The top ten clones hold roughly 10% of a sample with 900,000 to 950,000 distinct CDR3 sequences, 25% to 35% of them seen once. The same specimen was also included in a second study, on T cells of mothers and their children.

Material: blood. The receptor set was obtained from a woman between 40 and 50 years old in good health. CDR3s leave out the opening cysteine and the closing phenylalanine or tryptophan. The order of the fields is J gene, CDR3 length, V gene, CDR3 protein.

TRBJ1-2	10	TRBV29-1	SDQDTGSGYT
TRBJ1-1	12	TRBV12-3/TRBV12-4	ASSFWDWGAEAF
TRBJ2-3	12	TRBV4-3	ASSQDGGFTTQY
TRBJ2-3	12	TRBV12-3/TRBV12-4	ASRSRGLGDTQY
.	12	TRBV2	ASRATRLGETQY
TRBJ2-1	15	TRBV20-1	SARQPRGGLVHNEQF
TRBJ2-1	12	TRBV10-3	AISSLDLRGKQF
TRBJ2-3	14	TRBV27	ASSLGRAGVTDTQY
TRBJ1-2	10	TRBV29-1	SVDEQNGGYT
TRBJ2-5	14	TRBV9	ASSVSGTGFLETQY
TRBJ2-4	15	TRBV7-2	ASSLGGNRGRENIQY
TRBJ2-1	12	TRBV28	ASRTDRFYNEQF
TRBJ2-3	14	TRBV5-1	ASSLTLAGFTDTQY
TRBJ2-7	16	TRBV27	ASSLFVAETGSSYEQY
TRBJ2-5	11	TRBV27	ASSPSGRRMGY
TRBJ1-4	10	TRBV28	ASSFSMEKLF
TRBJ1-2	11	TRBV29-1	SVEKRQGEGYT
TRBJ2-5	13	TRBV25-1	ASSESPDREETQY
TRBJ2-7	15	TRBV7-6	ASSLEFPGTGAHEQY
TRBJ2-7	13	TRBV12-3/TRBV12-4	ASSLSSGGPYEEY
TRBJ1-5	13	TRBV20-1	SAKVRTGGYQPQH
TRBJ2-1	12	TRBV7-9	ASIKGGQAGRQF
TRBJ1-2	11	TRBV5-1	ASSLVDRGGYT
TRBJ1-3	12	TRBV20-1	SASAQGARNTIY
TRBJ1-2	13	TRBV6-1	ASSHRDGYNYGYT
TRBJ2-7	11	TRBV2	ASRDQTGYEQY
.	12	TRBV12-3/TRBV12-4	ASSFYRDSYEQY
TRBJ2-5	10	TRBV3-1	ASSQSGLHEY
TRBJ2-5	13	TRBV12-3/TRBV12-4	ASSLPRGFQETQY
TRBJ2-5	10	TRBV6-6	TSSPGGNEQY
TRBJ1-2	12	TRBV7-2	ASSFDGQGGGYT
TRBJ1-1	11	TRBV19	ASSMKMNTEAF